Given below is one TCR beta chain in context. The data stem from a study of blood T cell repertoires in COVID-19. Measured with immunoSEQ multiplex PCR; TCRdb has only the in-frame clones, and not every one. The sample contains 120,000 to 150,000 clones, 89% of which appear only once. This clonotype was sampled from a human donor in a cohort sampled during active COVID-19. The sequenced material came from peripheral blood.

CDR3 amino acids: CAWSVLLGQETQYF. DNA of the CDR3: TGTGCCTGGAGTGTTCTCCTCGGTCAAGAGACCCAGTACTTC. The V and J genes are TRBV30 and TRBJ2-5, with D unclear. The CDR3 is made up of 14 amino acids. V was cut by 0 bases and J by 2 bases, with 10 bases left in between. Per the germline V gene, CDR1 is GTSNPN and CDR2 is SVGIG (reference sequence).